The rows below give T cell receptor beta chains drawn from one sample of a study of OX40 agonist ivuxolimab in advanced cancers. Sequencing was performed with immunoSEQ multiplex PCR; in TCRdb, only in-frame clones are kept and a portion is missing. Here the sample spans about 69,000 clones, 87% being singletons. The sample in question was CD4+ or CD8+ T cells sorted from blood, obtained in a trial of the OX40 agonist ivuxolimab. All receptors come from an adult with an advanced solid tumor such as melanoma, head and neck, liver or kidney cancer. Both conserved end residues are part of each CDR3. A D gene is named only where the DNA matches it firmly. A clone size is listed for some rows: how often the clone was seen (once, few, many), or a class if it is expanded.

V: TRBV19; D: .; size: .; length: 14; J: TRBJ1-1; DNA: TGTGCCAGTAGTACCCCAGGGCTGAACACTGAAGCTTTCTTT; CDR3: CASSTPGLNTEAFF
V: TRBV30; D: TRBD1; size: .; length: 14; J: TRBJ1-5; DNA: TGTGCCTGGAGTGTAGGTCAGGGGGAACAGCCCCAGCATTTT; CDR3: CAWSVGQGEQPQHF
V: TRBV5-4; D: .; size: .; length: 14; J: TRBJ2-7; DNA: TGTGCCAGCAGCTCCCCAGCGTCAAACTACGAGCAGTACTTC; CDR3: CASSSPASNYEQYF
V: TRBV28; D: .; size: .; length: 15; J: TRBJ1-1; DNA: TGTGCCAGCAGTTCACCTCACAGCGTGCAGGTAGGAGCTTTCTTT; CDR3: CASSSPHSVQVGAFF
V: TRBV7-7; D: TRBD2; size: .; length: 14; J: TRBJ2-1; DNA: TGTGCCAGCAGCTTCGGCTCGGGGGGATTTGAGCAGTTCTTC; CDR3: CASSFGSGGFEQFF
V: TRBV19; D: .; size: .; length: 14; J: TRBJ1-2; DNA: TGTGCCAGTACCCCCGGCCACGTCGGCTATGGCTACACCTTC; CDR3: CASTPGHVGYGYTF
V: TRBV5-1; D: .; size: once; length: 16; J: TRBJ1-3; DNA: TGCGCCAGCAGCGTACAAACAGAGGGCTCTGGAAACACCATATATTTT; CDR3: CASSVQTEGSGNTIYF
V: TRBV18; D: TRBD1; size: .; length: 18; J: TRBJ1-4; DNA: TGTGCCAGCTCACCCCGTACAGACAGGGCGAGGTCGGCGGAAAAACTGTTTTTT; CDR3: CASSPRTDRARSAEKLFF
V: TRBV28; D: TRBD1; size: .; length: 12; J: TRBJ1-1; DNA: TGTGCCAGCAGGACAGGGGGCACTGAAGCTTTCTTT; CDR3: CASRTGGTEAFF
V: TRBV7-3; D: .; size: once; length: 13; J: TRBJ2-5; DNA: TGTGCCAGCAGCTGGACCACATCCACGGCCCAGTACTTC; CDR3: CASSWTTSTAQYF